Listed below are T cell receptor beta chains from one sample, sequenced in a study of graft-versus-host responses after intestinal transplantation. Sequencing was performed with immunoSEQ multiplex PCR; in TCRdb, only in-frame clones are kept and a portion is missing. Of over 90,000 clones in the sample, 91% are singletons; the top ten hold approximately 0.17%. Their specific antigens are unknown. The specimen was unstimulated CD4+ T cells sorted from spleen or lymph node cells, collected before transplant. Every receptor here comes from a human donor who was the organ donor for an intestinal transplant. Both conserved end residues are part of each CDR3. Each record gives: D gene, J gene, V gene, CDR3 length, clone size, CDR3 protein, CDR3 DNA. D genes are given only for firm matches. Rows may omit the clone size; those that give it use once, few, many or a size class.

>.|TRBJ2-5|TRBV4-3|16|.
CASSQDPPSGQETQYF
TGCGCCAGCAGCCAAGATCCCCCCTCGGGCCAAGAGACCCAGTACTTC
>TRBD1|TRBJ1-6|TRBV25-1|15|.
CASSEPGTGSHTLHF
TGTGCCAGCAGTGAACCAGGGACAGGGTCTCACACCCTCCACTTT
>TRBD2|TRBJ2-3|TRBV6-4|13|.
CASSTSGGNTQYF
TGTGCCAGCAGTACTAGCGGGGGGAATACGCAGTATTTT
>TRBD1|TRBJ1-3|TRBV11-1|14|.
CASSLTRGRNTIYF
TGTGCCAGCAGCTTAACCAGGGGGAGAAACACCATATATTTT
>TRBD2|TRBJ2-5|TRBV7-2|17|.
CASSWISGGGPQETQYF
TGTGCCAGCAGCTGGATTAGCGGGGGGGGGCCCCAAGAGACCCAGTACTTC
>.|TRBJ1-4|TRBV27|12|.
CASSRGGEKLFF
TGTGCCAGCAGCAGGGGTGGTGAAAAACTGTTTTTT
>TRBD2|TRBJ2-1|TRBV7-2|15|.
CASSFQRGGENEQFF
TGTGCCAGCAGCTTCCAGCGGGGGGGCGAGAATGAGCAGTTCTTC
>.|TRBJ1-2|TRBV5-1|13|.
CASSLTGSYGYTF
TGCGCCAGCAGCTTGACAGGGTCCTATGGCTACACCTTC
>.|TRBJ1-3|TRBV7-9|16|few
CASSPDRRASGNTIYF
TGTGCCAGCAGCCCGGACAGACGGGCTAGTGGAAACACCATATATTTT
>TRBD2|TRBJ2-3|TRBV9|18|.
CASSVAPIAGGHPDTQYF
TGTGCCAGCAGCGTAGCCCCCATAGCGGGGGGGCATCCAGATACGCAGTATTTT
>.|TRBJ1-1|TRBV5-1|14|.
CASSSRGVNTEAFF
TGCGCCAGCAGCTCCCGGGGAGTCAACACTGAAGCTTTCTTT
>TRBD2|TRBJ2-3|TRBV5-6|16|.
CASSLGPGGRTDTQYF
TGTGCCAGCAGCTTGGGTCCGGGGGGAAGGACAGATACGCAGTATTTT
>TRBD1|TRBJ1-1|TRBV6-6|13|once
CASSGQAGTEAFF
TGTGCCAGCAGCGGACAGGCCGGCACTGAAGCTTTCTTT
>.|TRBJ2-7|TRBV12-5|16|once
CASGLSVVPRSYEQYF
TGTGCTAGTGGTTTGTCGGTAGTCCCCCGAAGCTACGAGCAGTACTTC
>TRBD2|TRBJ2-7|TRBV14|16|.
CASSQGTSGVQYEQYF
TGTGCCAGCAGCCAAGGTACTAGCGGGGTACAATACGAGCAGTACTTC
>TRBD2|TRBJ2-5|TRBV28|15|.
CASSTLAGVLETQYF
TGTGCCAGCAGTACACTAGCGGGGGTCTTGGAGACCCAGTACTTC
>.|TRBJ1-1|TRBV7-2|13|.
CASSLDRNTEAFF
TGTGCCAGCAGCTTAGATCGGAACACTGAAGCTTTCTTT
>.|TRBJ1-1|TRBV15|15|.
CATSRGGLLQGRAFF
TGTGCCACCAGCAGGGGGGGACTGTTGCAGGGTAGAGCTTTCTTT
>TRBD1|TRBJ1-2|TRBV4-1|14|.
CASSFRQGNYGYTF
TGCGCCAGCAGCTTCCGACAGGGTAACTATGGCTACACCTTC
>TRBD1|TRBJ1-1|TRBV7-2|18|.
CASSLVPPTYRQGSEAFF
TGTGCCAGCAGCTTGGTCCCTCCGACATACCGACAGGGGAGTGAAGCTTTCTTT
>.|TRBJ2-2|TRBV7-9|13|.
CASSQRDSRGLFF
TGTGCCAGCAGCCAACGGGACTCCCGGGGGCTGTTTTTT
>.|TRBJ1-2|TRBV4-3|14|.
CASSQESQSHGYTF
TGCGCCAGCAGCCAAGAGTCACAATCCCATGGCTACACCTTC
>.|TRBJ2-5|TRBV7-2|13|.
CASSLVSRETQYF
TGTGCCAGCAGCTTAGTTAGCCGGGAGACCCAGTACTTC
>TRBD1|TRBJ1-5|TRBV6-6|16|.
CASSHNEGTGYQPQHF
TGTGCCAGCAGTCACAACGAAGGGACAGGTTATCAGCCCCAGCATTTT
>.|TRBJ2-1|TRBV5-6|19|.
CASSFEGGAPASSYNEQFF
TGTGCCAGCAGCTTTGAGGGGGGGGCTCCAGCGAGTTCCTACAATGAGCAGTTCTTC
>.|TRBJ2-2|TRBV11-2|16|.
CASSARPSGNTGELFF
TGTGCCAGCAGCGCCCGACCCAGCGGAAACACCGGGGAGCTGTTTTTT
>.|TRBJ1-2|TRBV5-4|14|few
CASSLGLSEYGYTF
TGTGCCAGCAGCTTGGGTCTGAGCGAGTATGGCTACACCTTC
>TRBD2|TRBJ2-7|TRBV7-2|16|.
CASSLVVAGGSYEQYF
TGTGCCAGCAGCTTAGTAGTGGCGGGGGGAAGCTACGAGCAGTACTTC
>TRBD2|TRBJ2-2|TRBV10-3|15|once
CAMGLAGPNTGELFF
TGTGCCATGGGACTAGCGGGGCCGAACACCGGGGAGCTGTTTTTT